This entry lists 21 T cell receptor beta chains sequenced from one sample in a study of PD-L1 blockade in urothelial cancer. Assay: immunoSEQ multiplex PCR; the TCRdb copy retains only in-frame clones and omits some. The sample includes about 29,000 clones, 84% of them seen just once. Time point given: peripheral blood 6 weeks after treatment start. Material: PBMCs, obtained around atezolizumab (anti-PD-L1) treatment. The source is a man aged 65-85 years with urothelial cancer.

The CDR3 nucleotides read TGTGCCACCAGCAGAGAGCAGGGGACTAACTATGGCTACACCTTC. This encodes CATSREQGTNYGYTF. V is TRBV15 and J is TRBJ1-2, with a tentative D call TRBD1 (6 bases). The CDR3 runs 15 residues. CDR1 is LNHNV, CDR2 YYDKDF, per germline (reference sequence). V was clipped by 0 bases and J by 0 bases, with 8 bases between them.

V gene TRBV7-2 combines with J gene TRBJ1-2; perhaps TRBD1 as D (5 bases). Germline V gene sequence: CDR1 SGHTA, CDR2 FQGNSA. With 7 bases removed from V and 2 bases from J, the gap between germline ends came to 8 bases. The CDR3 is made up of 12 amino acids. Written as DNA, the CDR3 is TGTGCCAGCACGGCAGGGAACTATGGCTACACCTTC. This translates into CASTAGNYGYTF.

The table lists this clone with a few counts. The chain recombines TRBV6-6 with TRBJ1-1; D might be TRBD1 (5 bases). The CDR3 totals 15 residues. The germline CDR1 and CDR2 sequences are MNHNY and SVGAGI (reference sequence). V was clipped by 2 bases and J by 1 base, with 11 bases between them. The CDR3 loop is CASSYPGRENTEAFF. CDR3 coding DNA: TGTGCCAGCAGTTACCCAGGCAGGGAGAACACTGAAGCTTTCTTT.

The CDR3 DNA follows: TGTGCCAGCAGTTTCGGGGGACAGGGGGTTGGTGAGCAGTTCTTC. This translates into CASSFGGQGVGEQFF. V and J are TRBV6-6 and TRBJ2-1; TRBD1 aligns across 11 bases. This CDR3 region has 15 residues. CDR1 and CDR2 (germline): MNHNY, SVGAGI (reference sequence). V trimming: 4 bases; J trimming: 9 bases; junction bases outside the gene matches: 8.

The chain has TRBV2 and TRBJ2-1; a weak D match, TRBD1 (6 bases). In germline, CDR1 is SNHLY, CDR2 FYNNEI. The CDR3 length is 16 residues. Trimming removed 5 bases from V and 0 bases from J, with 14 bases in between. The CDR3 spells CASSSQGPSSYNEQFF. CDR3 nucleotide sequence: TGTGCCAGCAGTTCGCAGGGGCCCAGCTCCTACAATGAGCAGTTCTTC.

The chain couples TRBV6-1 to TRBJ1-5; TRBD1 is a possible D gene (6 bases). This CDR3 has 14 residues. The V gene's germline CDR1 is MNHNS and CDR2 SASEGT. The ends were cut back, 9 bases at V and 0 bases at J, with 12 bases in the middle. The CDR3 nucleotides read TGTGCCAGTACAGGGCGGAGTAGCAATCAGCCCCAGCATTTT. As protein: CASTGRSSNQPQHF.

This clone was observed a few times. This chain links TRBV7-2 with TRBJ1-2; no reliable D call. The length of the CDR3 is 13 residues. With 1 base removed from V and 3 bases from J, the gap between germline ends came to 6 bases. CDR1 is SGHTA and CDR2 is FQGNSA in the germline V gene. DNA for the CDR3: TGTGCCAGCAGCTTAGTGGCAGACTATGGCTACACCTTC. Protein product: CASSLVADYGYTF.

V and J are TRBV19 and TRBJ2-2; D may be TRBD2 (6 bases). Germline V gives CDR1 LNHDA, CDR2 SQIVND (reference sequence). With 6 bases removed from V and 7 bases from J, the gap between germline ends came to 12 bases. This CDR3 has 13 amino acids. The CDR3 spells CASSGSLGGELFF. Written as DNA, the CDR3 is TGTGCCAGTAGCGGGAGTCTTGGCGGGGAGCTGTTTTTT.

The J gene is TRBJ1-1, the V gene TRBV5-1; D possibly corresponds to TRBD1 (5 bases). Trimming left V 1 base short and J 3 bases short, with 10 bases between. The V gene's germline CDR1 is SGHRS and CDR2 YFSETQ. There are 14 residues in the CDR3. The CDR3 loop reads CASSLWGTDTEAFF. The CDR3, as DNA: TGCGCCAGCAGCTTGTGGGGGACTGACACTGAAGCTTTCTTT. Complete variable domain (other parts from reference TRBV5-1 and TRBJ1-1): KAGVTQTPRYLIKTRGQQVTLSCSPISGHRSVSWYQQTPGQGLQFLFEYFSETQRNKGNFPGRFSGRQFSNSRSEMNVSTLELGDSALYLCASSLWGTDTEAFFGQGTRLTVV.

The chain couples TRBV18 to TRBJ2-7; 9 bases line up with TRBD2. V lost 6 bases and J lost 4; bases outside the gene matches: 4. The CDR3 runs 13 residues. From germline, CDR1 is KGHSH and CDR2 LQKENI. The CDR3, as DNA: TGTGCCAGCTCCTCTCTAGCGGGATACGAGCAGTACTTC. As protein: CASSSLAGYEQYF.

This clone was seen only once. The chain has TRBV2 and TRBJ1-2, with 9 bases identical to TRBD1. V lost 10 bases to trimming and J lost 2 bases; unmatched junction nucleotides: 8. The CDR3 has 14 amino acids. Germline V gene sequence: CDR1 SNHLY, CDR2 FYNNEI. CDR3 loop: CATARDRANYGYTF. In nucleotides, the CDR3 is TGTGCCACAGCCCGGGACAGGGCCAACTATGGCTACACCTTC.

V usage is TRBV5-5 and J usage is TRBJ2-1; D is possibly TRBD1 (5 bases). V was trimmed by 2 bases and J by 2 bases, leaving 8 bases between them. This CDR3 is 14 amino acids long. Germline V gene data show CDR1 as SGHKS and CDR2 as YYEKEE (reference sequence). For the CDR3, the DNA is TGTGCCAGCAGCTTAATACAGGCCTACAATGAGCAGTTCTTC. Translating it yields CASSLIQAYNEQFF.

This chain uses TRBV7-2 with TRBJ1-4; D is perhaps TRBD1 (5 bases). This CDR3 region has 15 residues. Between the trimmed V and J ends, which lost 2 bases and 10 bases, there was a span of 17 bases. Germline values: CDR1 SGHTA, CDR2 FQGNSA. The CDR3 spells CASSLRDSQRVKLFF. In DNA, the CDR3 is TGTGCCAGCAGCTTAAGGGACTCCCAGAGGGTAAAACTGTTTTTT. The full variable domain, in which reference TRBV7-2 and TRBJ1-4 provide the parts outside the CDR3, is GAGVSQSPSNKVTEKGKDVELRCDPISGHTALYWYRQSLGQGLEFLIYFQGNSAPDKSGLPSDRFSAERTGGSVSTLTIQRTQQEDSAVYLCASSLRDSQRVKLFFGSGTQLSVL.

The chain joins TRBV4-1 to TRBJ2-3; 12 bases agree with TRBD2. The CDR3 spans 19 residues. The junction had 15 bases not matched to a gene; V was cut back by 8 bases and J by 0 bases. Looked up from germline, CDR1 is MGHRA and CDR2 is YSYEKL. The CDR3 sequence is CASSAGQLGTSGSTDTQYF. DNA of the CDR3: TGCGCCAGCTCAGCCGGTCAGTTGGGGACTAGCGGGAGCACAGATACGCAGTATTTT.

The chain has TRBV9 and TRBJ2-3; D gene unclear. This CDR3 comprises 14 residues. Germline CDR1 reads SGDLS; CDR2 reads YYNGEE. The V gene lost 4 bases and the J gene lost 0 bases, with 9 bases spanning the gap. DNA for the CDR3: TGTGCCAGCAGCCCCCCCGGGAGCACAGATACGCAGTATTTT. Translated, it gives CASSPPGSTDTQYF.

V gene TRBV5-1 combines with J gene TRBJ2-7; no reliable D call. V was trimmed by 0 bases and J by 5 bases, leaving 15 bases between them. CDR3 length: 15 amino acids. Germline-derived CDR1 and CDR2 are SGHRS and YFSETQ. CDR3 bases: TGCGCCAGCAGCTTGGACGTGAGACTCCGGGACGAGCAGTACTTC. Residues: CASSLDVRLRDEQYF.

CDR3 nucleotides: TGTGCCAGCAGCTTAGGCGGCAGGGGGCGAGAAAAACTGTTTTTT. Encoded protein: CASSLGGRGREKLFF. The genes are TRBV7-2 and TRBJ1-4; 8 bases are a match to TRBD1. Germline values: CDR1 SGHTA, CDR2 FQGNSA. Trimming cost V 1 base and J 8 bases; bases outside gene matches: 6. The CDR3 contains 15 residues.

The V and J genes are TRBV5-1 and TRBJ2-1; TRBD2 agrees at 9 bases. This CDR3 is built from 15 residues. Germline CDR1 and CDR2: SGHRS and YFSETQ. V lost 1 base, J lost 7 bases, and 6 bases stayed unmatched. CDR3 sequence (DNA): TGCGCCAGCAGCTTGTCCCAGCGGGGGGCTAATGAGCAGTTCTTC. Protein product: CASSLSQRGANEQFF.

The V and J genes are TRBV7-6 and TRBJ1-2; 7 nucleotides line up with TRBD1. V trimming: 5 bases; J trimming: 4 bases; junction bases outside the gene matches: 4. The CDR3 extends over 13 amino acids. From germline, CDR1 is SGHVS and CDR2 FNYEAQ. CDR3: CASSTGDGYGYTF. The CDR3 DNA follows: TGTGCCAGCAGCACAGGGGACGGCTATGGCTACACCTTC.

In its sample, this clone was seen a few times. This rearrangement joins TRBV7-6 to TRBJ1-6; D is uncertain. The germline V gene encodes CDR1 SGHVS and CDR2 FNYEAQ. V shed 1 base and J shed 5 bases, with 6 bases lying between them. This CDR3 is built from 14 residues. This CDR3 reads CASSLGSDNSPLHF. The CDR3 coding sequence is TGTGCCAGCAGCTTAGGCAGTGATAATTCACCCCTCCACTTT. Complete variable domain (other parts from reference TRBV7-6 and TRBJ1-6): GAGVSQSPRYKVTKRGQDVALRCDPISGHVSLYWYRQALGQGPEFLTYFNYEAQQDKSGLPNDRFSAERPEGSISTLTIQRTEQRDSAMYRCASSLGSDNSPLHFGNGTRLTVT.

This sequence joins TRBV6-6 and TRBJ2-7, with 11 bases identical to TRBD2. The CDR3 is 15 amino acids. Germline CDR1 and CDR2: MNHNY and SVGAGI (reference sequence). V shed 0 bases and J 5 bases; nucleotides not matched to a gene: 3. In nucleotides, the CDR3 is TGTGCCAGCAGTTACTCTAGCGGGGGGGCCAACGAGCAGTACTTC. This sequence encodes CASSYSSGGANEQYF.